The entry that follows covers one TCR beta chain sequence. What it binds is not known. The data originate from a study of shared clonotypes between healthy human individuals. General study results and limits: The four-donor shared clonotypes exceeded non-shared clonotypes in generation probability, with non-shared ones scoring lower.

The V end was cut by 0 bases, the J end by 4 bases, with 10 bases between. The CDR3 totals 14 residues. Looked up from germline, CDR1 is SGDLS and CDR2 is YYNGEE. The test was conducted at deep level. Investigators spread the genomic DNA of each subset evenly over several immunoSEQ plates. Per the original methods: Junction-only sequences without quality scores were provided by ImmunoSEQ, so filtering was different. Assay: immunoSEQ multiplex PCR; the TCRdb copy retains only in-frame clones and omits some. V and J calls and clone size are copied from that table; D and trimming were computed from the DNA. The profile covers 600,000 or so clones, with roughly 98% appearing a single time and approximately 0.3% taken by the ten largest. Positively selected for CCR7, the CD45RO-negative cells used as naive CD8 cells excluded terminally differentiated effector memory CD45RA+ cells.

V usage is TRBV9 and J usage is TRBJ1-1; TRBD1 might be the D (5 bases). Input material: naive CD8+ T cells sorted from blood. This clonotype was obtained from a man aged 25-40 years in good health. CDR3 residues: CASSVDLGGTEAFF. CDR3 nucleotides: TGTGCCAGCAGCGTAGATCTGGGGGGCACTGAAGCTTTCTTT.